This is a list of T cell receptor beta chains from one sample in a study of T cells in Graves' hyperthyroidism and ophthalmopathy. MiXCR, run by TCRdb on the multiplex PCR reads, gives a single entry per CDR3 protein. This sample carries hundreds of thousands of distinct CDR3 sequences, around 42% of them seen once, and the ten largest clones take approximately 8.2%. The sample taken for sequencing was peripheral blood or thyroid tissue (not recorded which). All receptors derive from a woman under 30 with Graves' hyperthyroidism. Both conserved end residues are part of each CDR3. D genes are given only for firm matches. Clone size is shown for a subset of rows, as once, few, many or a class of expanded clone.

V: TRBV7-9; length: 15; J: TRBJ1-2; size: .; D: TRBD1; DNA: TGTGCCAGCAGTGGCGGACAGGGGGTAAACTATGGCTACACCTTC; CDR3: CASSGGQGVNYGYTF
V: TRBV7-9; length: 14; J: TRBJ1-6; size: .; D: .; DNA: TGTGCCAGCAGCCGGACTTTTGATAATTCACCCCTCCACTTT; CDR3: CASSRTFDNSPLHF
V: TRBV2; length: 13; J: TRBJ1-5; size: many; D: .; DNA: TGTGCCAGCACGGAACAGCCAGGTCAGCCCCAGCATTTT; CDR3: CASTEQPGQPQHF
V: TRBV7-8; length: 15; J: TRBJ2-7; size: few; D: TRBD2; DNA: TGTGCCAGCAGCCTCATGCCTAGCGGGAGCGGTGAGCAGTACTTC; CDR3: CASSLMPSGSGEQYF
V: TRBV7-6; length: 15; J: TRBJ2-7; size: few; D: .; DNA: TGTGCCAGCAGCTTAGAGGTGGGGGCGGGCTACGAGCAGTACTTC; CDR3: CASSLEVGAGYEQYF
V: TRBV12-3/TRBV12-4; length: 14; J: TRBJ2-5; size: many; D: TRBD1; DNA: TGTGCCAGCAGGGGGACAGGGCTGGAAGAGACCCAGTACTTC; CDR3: CASRGTGLEETQYF
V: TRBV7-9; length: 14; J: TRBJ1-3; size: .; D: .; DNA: TGTGCCAGCAGACACGGGTCGACTGGAAACACCATATATTTT; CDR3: CASRHGSTGNTIYF
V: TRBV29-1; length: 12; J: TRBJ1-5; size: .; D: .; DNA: TGCAGCGCTAGACAGACGGGTCAGCCCCAGCATTTT; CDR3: CSARQTGQPQHF
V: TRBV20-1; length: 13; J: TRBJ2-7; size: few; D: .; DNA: TGCAGTGCTAGAGTTCCGGGAGCTCACGAGCAGTACTTC; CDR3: CSARVPGAHEQYF
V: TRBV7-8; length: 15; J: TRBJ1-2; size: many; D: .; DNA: TGTGCCAGCAGCTTAGGTTGGGGTGTTAACTATGGCTACACCTTC; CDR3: CASSLGWGVNYGYTF
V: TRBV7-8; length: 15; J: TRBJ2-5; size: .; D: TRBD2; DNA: TGTGCCAGCAGCTTAGTTTGGGGGGGGGGGGAGACCCAGTACTTC; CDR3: CASSLVWGGGETQYF
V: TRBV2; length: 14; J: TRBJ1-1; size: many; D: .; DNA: TGTGCCATCTTTATGAGGGGGTTGGGCACTGAAGCTTTCTTT; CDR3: CAIFMRGLGTEAFF
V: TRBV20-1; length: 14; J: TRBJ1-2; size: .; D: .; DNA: TGCAGTGCAAAGGCCTGGGGCAGGCTGTATGGCTACACCTTC; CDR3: CSAKAWGRLYGYTF
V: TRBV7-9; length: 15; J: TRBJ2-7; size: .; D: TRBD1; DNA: TGTGCCAGCAGCTTCCGGGACAGGGAAAAGGGCGAGCAGTACTTC; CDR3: CASSFRDREKGEQYF
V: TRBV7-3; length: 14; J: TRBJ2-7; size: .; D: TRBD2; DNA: TGTGCCAGCAGCCCAGGGACTAGCGGGGAGTGGCAGTACTTC; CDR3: CASSPGTSGEWQYF
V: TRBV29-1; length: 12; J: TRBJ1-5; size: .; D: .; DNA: TGCAGCGTTGAGGGGGGGGGGCAGCCCCAGCATTTT; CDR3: CSVEGGGQPQHF
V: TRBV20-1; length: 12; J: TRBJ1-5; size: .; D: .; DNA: TGCAGTGATAACGGGGGGCCTCAGCCCCAGCATTTT; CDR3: CSDNGGPQPQHF
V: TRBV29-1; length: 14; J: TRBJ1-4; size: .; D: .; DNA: TGCAGCGTTGTAGCGGGCTCCTGGGATGAAAAACTGTTTTTT; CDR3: CSVVAGSWDEKLFF
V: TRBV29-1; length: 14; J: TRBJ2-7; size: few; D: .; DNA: TGCAGCGTTCAGCTGCCCGGGACGGATTACGAGCAGTACTTC; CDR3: CSVQLPGTDYEQYF
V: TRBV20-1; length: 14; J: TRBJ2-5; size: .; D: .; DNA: TGCAGTGCTAGAGCGGGGACGGGGGAAAAGACCCAGTACTTC; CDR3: CSARAGTGEKTQYF
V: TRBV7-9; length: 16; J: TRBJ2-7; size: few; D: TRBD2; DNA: TGTGCCAGCAGGTTCCCCGAGCGGGGAAGTACCTACGAGCAGTACTTC; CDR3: CASRFPERGSTYEQYF
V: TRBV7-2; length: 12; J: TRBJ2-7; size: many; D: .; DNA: TGTGCCAGCAGCCTACCGGGTTACGAGCAGTACTTC; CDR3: CASSLPGYEQYF
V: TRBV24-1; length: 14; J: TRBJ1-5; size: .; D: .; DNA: TGTGCCACCAGTGACGCGCTAAGCAATCAGCCCCAGCATTTT; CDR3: CATSDALSNQPQHF
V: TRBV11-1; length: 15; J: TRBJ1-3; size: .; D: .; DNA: TGCGCCAGCAGCCAAGGCAGGGAGAGTGGAAACACCATATATTTT; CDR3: CASSQGRESGNTIYF
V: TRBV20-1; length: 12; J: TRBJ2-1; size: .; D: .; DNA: TGCAGTGCTAGTGGTTCCAGCAATGAGCAGTTCTTC; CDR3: CSASGSSNEQFF
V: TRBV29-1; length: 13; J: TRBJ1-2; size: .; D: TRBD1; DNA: TGCAGCGTGGGACAGGGCTTTAACTATGGCTACACCTTC; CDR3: CSVGQGFNYGYTF
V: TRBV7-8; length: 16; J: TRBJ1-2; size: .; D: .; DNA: TGTGCCAGCAGCCTAGGGATGTCGGATCCCCTCTATGGCTACACCTTC; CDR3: CASSLGMSDPLYGYTF
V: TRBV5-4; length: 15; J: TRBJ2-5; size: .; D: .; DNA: TGTGCCAGCAGCTTGGGCCCGGGGCAAGGGGAGACCCAGTACTTC; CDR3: CASSLGPGQGETQYF
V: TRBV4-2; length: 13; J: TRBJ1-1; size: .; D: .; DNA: TGTGCCAGCAGCCAAGAAAGGATGCGCGAAGCTTTCTTT; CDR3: CASSQERMREAFF
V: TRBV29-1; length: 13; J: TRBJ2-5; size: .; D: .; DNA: TGCAGCGTTGTAATACAGGGTCAAGAGACCCAGTACTTC; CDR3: CSVVIQGQETQYF
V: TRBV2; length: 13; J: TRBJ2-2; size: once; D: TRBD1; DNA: TGTGCCAGCATCAGACAGGGCACCGGGGAGCTGTTTTTT; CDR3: CASIRQGTGELFF
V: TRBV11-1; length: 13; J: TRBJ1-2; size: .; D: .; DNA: TGTGCCAGCAGCTTAGGAGGGAAGGATGGCTACACCTTC; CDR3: CASSLGGKDGYTF
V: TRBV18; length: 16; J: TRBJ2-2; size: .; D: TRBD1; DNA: TGTGCCAGCTCCGACACGGGACAGTCGAACACCGGGGAGCTGTTTTTT; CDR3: CASSDTGQSNTGELFF